These 8 T cell receptor beta chains originate from one sample sequenced in a study of shared clonotypes between healthy human individuals. Produced via immunoSEQ multiplex PCR; TCRdb's table is partial and in-frame only. Altogether some 1,400,000 clones are present, around 97% being singletons, with the ten largest covering roughly 1.2%. The specimen was naive CD4+ T cells sorted from blood. The subset denotes: CD45RA+ positively selected. These TCRs come from a man aged 30-40 years in good health.

This clone has just one count. V is TRBV19 and J is TRBJ1-5, with D hard to call. The CDR3 is 13 amino acids. The ends were cut back, 5 bases at V and 6 bases at J, with 11 bases in the middle. Germline assignment: CDR1 LNHDA and CDR2 SQIVND (reference sequence). Here the CDR3 reads CASSQRTGQPQHF. The CDR3 bases are TGTGCCAGTAGTCAAAGGACGGGTCAGCCCCAGCATTTT.

Of note for this clone: This sample also contains other DNA sequences that code for the same CDR3. This rearrangement joins TRBV29-1 to TRBJ1-1; tentative D call: TRBD1 (5 bases). This CDR3 has 15 amino acids. Germline values: CDR1 SQVTM, CDR2 ANQGSEA. V lost 6 bases to trimming and J lost 1 base, with 18 bases between them. The CDR3 DNA follows: TGCAGCGTGAGGGGTCGGGGGGGTCGGAACACTGAAGCTTTCTTT. Amino acids: CSVRGRGGRNTEAFF.

The chain joins TRBV29-1 to TRBJ1-3; tentative D call: TRBD1 (5 bases). Trimming left V 2 bases short and J 3 bases short, with 8 bases between. The CDR3 extends over 13 amino acids. Germline CDR1 and CDR2: SQVTM and ANQGSEA. The DNA of the CDR3 is TGCAGCGTTGAAACACAGGTTGGAAACACCATATATTTT. Translating gives CSVETQVGNTIYF.

This chain links TRBV7-9 with TRBJ2-7; D may correspond to TRBD1 or TRBD2 (5 bases each). Germline V gene sequence: CDR1 SEHNR, CDR2 FQNEAQ (reference sequence). The CDR3 spans 17 residues. The ends were cut back, 4 bases at V and 3 bases at J, with 22 bases in the middle. Here the CDR3 DNA reads TGTGCCAGCAGCTCTACTAAGACCCCGGGACGCCACTACGAGCAGTACTTC. Protein sequence: CASSSTKTPGRHYEQYF.

The chain recombines TRBV2 with TRBJ1-5; no reliable D call. Germline CDR1 and CDR2: SNHLY and FYNNEI. The CDR3 extends over 13 amino acids. The V end lost 6 bases, the J end lost 7 bases, and 13 bases lay between the germline ends. The CDR3 region is CASSPRLGQPQHF. The CDR3 DNA follows: TGTGCCAGCAGCCCCCGGCTGGGACAGCCCCAGCATTTT.

The chain combines TRBV19 with TRBJ1-1, with D unresolved. Trimming stripped 3 bases from V and 1 base from J, with 12 bases between. The germline V gene has CDR1 LNHDA and CDR2 SQIVND (reference sequence). This CDR3 comprises 15 residues. In DNA, the CDR3 is TGTGCCAGTAGTATTAGAGGGTTACAGAACACTGAAGCTTTCTTT. Amino acids: CASSIRGLQNTEAFF.

The J gene is TRBJ2-5, the V gene TRBV4-1; D is perhaps TRBD2 (5 bases). The V gene's germline CDR1 is MGHRA and CDR2 YSYEKL. V shed 3 bases and J shed 7 bases, with 18 bases lying between them. The length of the CDR3 is 15 residues. This CDR3 is CASSQDWVGLGTQYF. CDR3 bases: TGCGCCAGCAGCCAGGACTGGGTGGGCCTAGGGACCCAGTACTTC.

The chain links TRBV19 to TRBJ2-5; 11 positions match TRBD2. With 6 bases clipped from V and 4 bases from J, the junction kept 4 bases outside the gene matches. This CDR3 is 14 amino acids long. Germline V gives CDR1 LNHDA, CDR2 SQIVND (reference sequence). DNA of the CDR3: TGTGCCAGTAGAACTAGCGGGAGAGGAGAGACCCAGTACTTC. Its protein product is CASRTSGRGETQYF.